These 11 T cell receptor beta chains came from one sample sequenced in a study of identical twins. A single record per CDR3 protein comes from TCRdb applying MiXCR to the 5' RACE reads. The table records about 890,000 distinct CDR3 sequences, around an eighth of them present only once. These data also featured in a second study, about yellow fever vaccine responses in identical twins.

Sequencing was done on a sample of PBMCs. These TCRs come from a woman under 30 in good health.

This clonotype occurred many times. The CDR3, as DNA: TGTGCCAGCAGTTCCCATGGGAGGACTGCTTACGAGCAGTACGTC. Amino acid sequence: CASSSHGRTAYEQYV. The chain joins TRBV28 to TRBJ2-7; D is possibly TRBD2 (6 bases). Germline V gene sequence: CDR1 MDHEN, CDR2 SYDVKM. The ends were cut back, 4 bases at V and 4 bases at J, with 17 bases in the middle. The CDR3 has 15 amino acids.

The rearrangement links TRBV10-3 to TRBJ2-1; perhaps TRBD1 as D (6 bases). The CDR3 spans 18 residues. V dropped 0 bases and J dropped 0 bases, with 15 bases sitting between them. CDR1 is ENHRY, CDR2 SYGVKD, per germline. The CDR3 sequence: CAISESLTGQSSYNEQFF. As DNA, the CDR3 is TGTGCCATCAGTGAGTCATTGACAGGCCAAAGCTCCTACAATGAGCAGTTCTTC.

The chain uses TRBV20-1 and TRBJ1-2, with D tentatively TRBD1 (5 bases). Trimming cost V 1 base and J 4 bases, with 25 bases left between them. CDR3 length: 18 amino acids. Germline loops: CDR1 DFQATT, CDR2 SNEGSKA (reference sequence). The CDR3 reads CSARVAAVILGQGYGYTF. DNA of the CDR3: TGCAGTGCTAGAGTTGCGGCCGTGATTTTGGGGCAGGGCTATGGCTACACCTTC.

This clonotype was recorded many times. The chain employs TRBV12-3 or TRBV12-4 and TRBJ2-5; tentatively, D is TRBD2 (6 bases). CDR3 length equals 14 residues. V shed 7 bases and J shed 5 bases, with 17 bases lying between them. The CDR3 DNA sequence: TGTGCCAGCAAAACGCGGGCGGGGATGGAGACCCAGTACTTC. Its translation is CASKTRAGMETQYF.

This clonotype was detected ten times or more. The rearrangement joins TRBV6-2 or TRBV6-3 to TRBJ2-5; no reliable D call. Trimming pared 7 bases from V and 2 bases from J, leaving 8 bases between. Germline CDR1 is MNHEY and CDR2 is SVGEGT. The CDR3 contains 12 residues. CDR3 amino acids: CASTLTQETQYF. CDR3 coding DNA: TGTGCCAGCACCTTAACTCAAGAGACCCAGTACTTC.

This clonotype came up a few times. Written as DNA, the CDR3 is TGTGCCAGCTCCCTAGAAGTTAGCGGGAGTCCCTCCTACAATGAGCAGTTCTTC. Translated, it gives CASSLEVSGSPSYNEQFF. The chain links TRBV18 to TRBJ2-1, with 9 nucleotides matching TRBD2. CDR1 and CDR2 (germline): KGHSH, LQKENI. The CDR3 contains 18 residues. The V gene end was trimmed by 6 bases and the J gene end by 0 bases; junction bases not matched to a gene: 12.

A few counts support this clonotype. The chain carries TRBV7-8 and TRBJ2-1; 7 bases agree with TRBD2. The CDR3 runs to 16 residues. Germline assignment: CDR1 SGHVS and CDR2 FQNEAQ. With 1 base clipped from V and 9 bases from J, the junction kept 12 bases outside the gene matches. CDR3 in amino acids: CASSLVGLAVHSEQFF. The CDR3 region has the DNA TGTGCCAGCAGCTTAGTGGGCCTAGCGGTACATAGTGAGCAGTTCTTC.

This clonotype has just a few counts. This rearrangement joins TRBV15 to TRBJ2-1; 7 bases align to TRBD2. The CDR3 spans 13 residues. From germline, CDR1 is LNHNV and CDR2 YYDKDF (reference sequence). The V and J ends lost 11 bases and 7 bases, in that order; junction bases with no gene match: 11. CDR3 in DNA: TGTGCCGCGCGGGGGATGGTTGTGAATGAGCAGTTCTTC. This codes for CAARGMVVNEQFF.

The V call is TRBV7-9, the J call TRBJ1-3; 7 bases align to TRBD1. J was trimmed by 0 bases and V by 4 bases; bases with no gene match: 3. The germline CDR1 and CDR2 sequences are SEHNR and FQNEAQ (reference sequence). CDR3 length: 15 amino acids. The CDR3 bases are TGTGCCAGCAGCTCCGACAGGGCCTCTGGAAACACCATATATTTT. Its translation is CASSSDRASGNTIYF.

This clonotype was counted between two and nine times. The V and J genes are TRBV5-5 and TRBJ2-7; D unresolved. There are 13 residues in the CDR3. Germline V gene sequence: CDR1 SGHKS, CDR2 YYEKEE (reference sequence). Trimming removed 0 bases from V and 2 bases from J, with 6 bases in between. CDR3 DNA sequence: TGTGCCAGCAGCTTGGGCATTGCCTACGAGCAGTACGTC. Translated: CASSLGIAYEQYV.

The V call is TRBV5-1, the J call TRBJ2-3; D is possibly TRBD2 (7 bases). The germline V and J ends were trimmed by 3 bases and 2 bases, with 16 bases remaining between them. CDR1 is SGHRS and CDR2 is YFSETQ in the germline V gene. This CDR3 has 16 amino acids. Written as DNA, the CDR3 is TGCGCCAGCAGCTCGACCGGGGGGCTCTACACAGATACGCAGTATTTT. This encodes CASSSTGGLYTDTQYF.